The 25 T cell receptor beta chains below all came from one sample that was sequenced in a study of cytomegalovirus exposure and HLA in healthy donors. The PCR was carried out with 60 Vbeta primers and 13 Jbeta primers. Data came from immunoSEQ multiplex PCR; TCRdb stores just in-frame clones and leaves some out. The table lists over 90,000 clones, around three quarters of them singletons, with approximately 3.8% in the top ten. The material sequenced was PBMCs. These receptors came from a man in his fifties or sixties in good health and CMV-seropositive.

The rearrangement joins TRBV23-1 to TRBJ2-1; TRBD2 matches 7 bases. TRBV23-1 is identified as an open reading frame with a role that is uncertain. V shed 6 bases, J shed 4 bases, and the junction held 12 bases outside the gene matches. The CDR3 is made up of 16 amino acids. CDR3 DNA: TGCGCCAGCAGGTGGGGACCGGGACTACCTTACAATGAGCAGTTCTTC. As protein: CASRWGPGLPYNEQFF.

The chain is built from TRBV21-1 and TRBJ1-1; TRBD1, as called in the table, went unchecked against the DNA. TRBV21-1 is a listed pseudogene. This CDR3 is built from 16 residues. Here the CDR3 DNA reads TGTGCCAGCAGCCCTCAGGAAGGGGACAGGAACACTGAAGCTTTCTTT. Translation: CASSPQEGDRNTEAFF.

The gene calls are TRBV19 and TRBJ2-5; 14 nucleotides agree with TRBD2. CDR3 length: 17 amino acids. Trimming removed 2 bases from V and 5 bases from J; junction bases left unmatched: 7. From germline, CDR1 is LNHDA and CDR2 SQIVND (reference sequence). The CDR3: CASSIRLAGGPGETQYF. The CDR3 nucleotides are TGTGCCAGTAGTATAAGACTAGCGGGAGGGCCCGGGGAGACCCAGTACTTC.

The V gene is TRBV5-1, the J gene TRBJ2-5, with D possibly matching TRBD1 (6 bases). Germline V gene data show CDR1 as SGHRS and CDR2 as YFSETQ. Trimming took 4 bases from V and 11 from J, leaving 18 bases between them. CDR3 size: 13 residues. Here the CDR3 reads CASSPLLKGEQYF. CDR3 in DNA: TGCGCCAGCAGCCCCCTCTTAAAGGGGGAGCAGTACTTC. Based on the CDR3 plus reference TRBV5-1 and TRBJ2-5, the full variable domain is KAGVTQTPRYLIKTRGQQVTLSCSPISGHRSVSWYQQTPGQGLQFLFEYFSETQRNKGNFPGRFSGRQFSNSRSEMNVSTLELGDSALYLCASSPLLKGEQYFGPGTRLLVL.

CDR3 sequence: CASRPSGNGELFF. DNA of the CDR3: TGCGCCAGCAGGCCTAGCGGGAACGGGGAGCTGTTTTTT. This chain connects TRBV5-1 to TRBJ2-2; 9 bases are a match to TRBD2. CDR1 is SGHRS, CDR2 YFSETQ, per germline. Germline trimming cut 5 bases from V and 7 bases from J; bases unmatched to any gene: 3. The CDR3 is made up of 13 amino acids.

This sequence joins TRBV6-1 and TRBJ2-7; D is perhaps TRBD1 (6 bases). V gave up 2 bases and J gave up 12 bases, with 20 bases separating them. The CDR3 is 14 amino acids. Germline loops: CDR1 MNHNS, CDR2 SASEGT. CDR3 DNA: TGTGCCAGCAGTGAACGTCTAGGGGGAAGATGGCGGTACTTC. Its protein product is CASSERLGGRWRYF.

The chain employs TRBV6-1 and TRBJ2-3, with 10 bases matching TRBD2. The germline V gene encodes CDR1 MNHNS and CDR2 SASEGT. Trimming cost V 4 bases and J 2 bases; bases outside gene matches: 6. This CDR3 has 16 residues. CDR3 coding DNA: TGTGCCAGCAGTGCCACTCTAGCGGGAGCCACAGATACGCAGTATTTT. This sequence encodes CASSATLAGATDTQYF.

This sequence joins TRBV11-1 and TRBJ2-7; D is perhaps TRBD2 (6 bases). The CDR3 has 15 residues. V lost 4 bases and J lost 0, with 13 bases in between. The germline V gene encodes CDR1 SGHAT and CDR2 FQDESV (reference sequence). The CDR3, as DNA: TGTGCCAGCAGCTCACTAGCCTCTAACTCCTACGAGCAGTACTTC. Its protein product is CASSSLASNSYEQYF.

This chain links TRBV2 with TRBJ2-7, with D possibly being TRBD1 (6 bases). V was pared by 6 bases and J by 0 bases, with 9 bases between. CDR1 is SNHLY and CDR2 is FYNNEI in the germline V gene. The CDR3 has 13 amino acids. CDR3 region: CASRLDSSYEQYF. The CDR3 nucleotides are TGTGCCAGCAGACTGGACAGCTCCTACGAGCAGTACTTC.

V and J are TRBV6-6 and TRBJ2-7, with D perhaps TRBD1 (5 bases). CDR3 length: 14 residues. The V end lost 7 bases, the J end lost 4 bases, and 17 bases lay between the germline ends. Per germline, CDR1 MNHNY and CDR2 SVGAGI (reference sequence). This CDR3 reads CASTPRASGYEQYF. The CDR3 nucleotides read TGTGCCAGCACCCCCAGGGCGTCCGGTTACGAGCAGTACTTC.

In its sample, this clone was seen a few times. The chain has TRBV9 and TRBJ1-6; D is unclear. V gave up 3 bases and J gave up 0 bases, with 10 bases separating them. Looked up from germline, CDR1 is SGDLS and CDR2 is YYNGEE. CDR3 length: 16 amino acids. CDR3 in amino acids: CASSASQSSYNSPLHF. CDR3 in DNA: TGTGCCAGCAGCGCTTCACAGAGCTCCTATAATTCACCCCTCCACTTT.

This chain connects TRBV28 to TRBJ2-2; 11 nucleotides align to TRBD2. Germline V gene lookup returns CDR1 MDHEN and CDR2 SYDVKM. The CDR3 covers 16 residues. Trimming at V came to 6 bases and at J to 5 bases, leaving 8 bases not matched to a gene. The CDR3 loop is CASRVSGRGETGELFF. CDR3 sequence (DNA): TGTGCCAGCAGGGTTAGCGGGAGGGGAGAAACCGGGGAGCTGTTTTTT.

CDR3 protein: CASTSHSGSYEQYF. Here the CDR3 DNA reads TGTGCCAGCACCTCCCACTCAGGGTCCTACGAGCAGTACTTC. The chain joins TRBV11-2 to TRBJ2-7; perhaps TRBD1 as D (5 bases). V lost 7 bases, J lost 1 base, and 14 bases lay in between. Per the germline V gene, CDR1 is SGHAT and CDR2 is FQNNGV. This CDR3 spans 14 amino acids.

The rearrangement joins TRBV19 to TRBJ2-5; 12 bases are a match to TRBD1. Losses at the gene ends were 5 bases for V and 4 bases for J; bases not matched to a gene: 5. The CDR3 totals 15 residues. Germline loops: CDR1 LNHDA, CDR2 SQIVND (reference sequence). The CDR3 sequence is CASSGGQGAGETQYF. CDR3 bases: TGTGCCAGTAGTGGGGGACAGGGGGCCGGAGAGACCCAGTACTTC. The full variable domain, with the rest looked up from reference TRBV19 and TRBJ2-5, is DGGITQSPKYLFRKEGQNVTLSCEQNLNHDAMYWYRQDPGQGLRLIYYSQIVNDFQKGDIAEGYSVSREKKESFPLTVTSAQKNPTAFYLCASSGGQGAGETQYFGPGTRLLVL.

CDR3 bases: TGTGCCAGCAGTTCCACAGGGACCTATGAAAAACTGTTTTTT. This gives the protein CASSSTGTYEKLFF. The chain joins TRBV28 to TRBJ1-4; TRBD1 might be the D (6 bases). V was clipped by 4 bases and J by 6 bases, with 12 bases between them. This CDR3 comprises 14 residues. Germline V CDR1 and CDR2: MDHEN, SYDVKM.

The chain uses TRBV6-6 and TRBJ1-4; 8 bases map to TRBD1. The CDR3 spans 15 residues. The germline gives CDR1 MNHNY, CDR2 SVGAGI (reference sequence). V lost 6 bases to trimming and J lost 6 bases; unmatched junction nucleotides: 9. CDR3 bases: TGTGCCAGCAGCTCCCCTTACAGGGGGGATGAAAAACTGTTTTTT. It specifies CASSSPYRGDEKLFF.

The chain recombines TRBV7-2 with TRBJ2-7, with 11 positions matching TRBD1. The CDR3 is 13 amino acids. Germline CDR1 is SGHTA and CDR2 is FQGNSA. Trimming cost V 7 bases and J 7 bases; bases outside gene matches: 6. DNA for the CDR3: TGTGCCAGCACCCAGGACAGGGGGCGTGAGCAGTACTTC. As protein: CASTQDRGREQYF.

The gene calls are TRBV5-4 and TRBJ2-6, with a tentative D call TRBD2 (5 bases). V lost 3 bases to trimming and J lost 0 bases, with 7 bases between them. The V gene's germline CDR1 is SGHNT and CDR2 YYREEE (reference sequence). CDR3 length: 15 amino acids. This chain's CDR3 is CASSSGISGANVLTF. DNA of the CDR3: TGTGCCAGCAGCTCGGGGATCTCTGGGGCCAACGTCCTGACTTTC.

The gene calls are TRBV28 and TRBJ2-1, with TRBD2 matching over 7 bases. Germline V gene lookup returns CDR1 MDHEN and CDR2 SYDVKM. Trimming cost V 3 bases and J 4 bases; bases outside gene matches: 3. The CDR3 covers 14 residues. The CDR3 loop reads CASSFAGVYNEQFF. CDR3 DNA sequence: TGTGCCAGCAGTTTTGCGGGAGTTTACAATGAGCAGTTCTTC.

This chain uses TRBV30 with TRBJ2-7; D gene uncertain. V gave up 4 bases and J gave up 2 bases, with 9 bases separating them. There are 12 residues in the CDR3. The germline V gene encodes CDR1 GTSNPN and CDR2 SVGIG (reference sequence). CDR3 DNA sequence: TGTGCCTGGAATAGAGACACCTACGAGCAGTACTTC. It is translated as CAWNRDTYEQYF.

CDR3 in DNA: TGTGCCAGCAGCTTGGTGGGGCGGGAGTACAATGAGCAGTTCTTC. Translation: CASSLVGREYNEQFF. The V call is TRBV5-4, the J call TRBJ2-1; 7 bases are shared with TRBD2. Germline trimming cut 0 bases from V and 4 bases from J; bases unmatched to any gene: 4. The CDR3 is made up of 15 amino acids. Germline assignment: CDR1 SGHNT and CDR2 YYREEE (reference sequence).

The chain employs TRBV7-9 and TRBJ1-6, with D possibly matching TRBD1 (5 bases). Trimming took off 5 bases at V and 10 bases at J, with 12 bases between the two ends. The V gene's germline CDR1 is SEHNR and CDR2 FQNEAQ (reference sequence). The CDR3 extends over 13 amino acids. CDR3 nucleotide sequence: TGTGCCAGCAGCCGGGACTCCGGATCACCCCTCCACTTT. Translating it yields CASSRDSGSPLHF.

The gene calls are TRBV5-1 and TRBJ2-1, with D perhaps matching TRBD2 (5 bases). Trimming cost V 6 bases and J 10 bases, with 11 bases left between them. This CDR3 has 11 amino acids. Germline V CDR1 and CDR2: SGHRS, YFSETQ. The CDR3 region has the DNA TGCGCCAGCACGGCGGGCGGGGAGCAGTTCTTC. This gives the protein CASTAGGEQFF.

The chain couples TRBV11-2 to TRBJ2-7, with D unresolved. This CDR3 has 15 residues. The V and J ends lost 4 bases and 0 bases respectively, with 13 bases between them. Looked up from germline, CDR1 is SGHAT and CDR2 is FQNNGV. The chain's CDR3 is CASSYRISSSYEQYF. The CDR3 DNA follows: TGTGCCAGCAGCTACCGTATATCGAGCTCCTACGAGCAGTACTTC. Combining the CDR3 with reference TRBV11-2 and TRBJ2-7 gives the whole variable domain EAGVAQSPRYKIIEKRQSVAFWCNPISGHATLYWYQQILGQGPKLLIQFQNNGVVDDSQLPKDRFSAERLKGVDSTLKIQPAKLEDSAVYLCASSYRISSSYEQYFGPGTRLTVT.

The rearrangement links TRBV10-1 to TRBJ1-6; tentative D call: TRBD1 (5 bases). Per the germline V gene, CDR1 is WNHNN and CDR2 is SYGVQD (reference sequence). The length of the CDR3 is 15 residues. Trimming removed 3 bases at V and 7 bases at J, with 13 bases between. The DNA for the CDR3 is TGCGCCAGCAGTGATGGGGGGTTGAGGAATTCACCCCTCCACTTT. It is translated as CASSDGGLRNSPLHF.